This T cell receptor (beta chain) was observed in a study of vaccination and CD4 T cells after COVID-19. The time point here: late sampling 161 to 241 days after vaccination in three convalescent patients. V shed 4 bases, J shed 3 bases, and the junction held 4 bases outside the gene matches. The germline CDR1 and CDR2 sequences are DFQATT and SNEGSKA (reference sequence). The CDR3 loop spans 14 amino acids. Findings of the study overall: Vaccine-specific clones in convalescent patients were spike mono-reactive in 304 of 307 cases.

TCRdb reanalysed the PCR reads using MiXCR and keeps one entry per CDR3 protein. The sample comprises 30,000 or so distinct CDR3 sequences, approximately 53% of which are singletons, and approximately 6.1% rests with the top ten. On this clonotype: Its antigen is undetermined.

The J gene is TRBJ2-5, the V gene TRBV20-1, with 11 positions matching TRBD2. This receptor was obtained from a human donor who had recovered from COVID-19. Here the sequenced sample was CD4+ T cells from blood, taken about 7 months after SARS-CoV-2 vaccination. CDR3 DNA sequence: TGCAGTGCTATAGCGGGAGGGCTTGAAGAGACCCAGTACTTC. This codes for CSAIAGGLEETQYF.